The subject of this entry is one TCR beta chain. Its target antigen remains unknown. Per-base qualities were not stored, and no clone one base away is much larger. The data derive from a study of blood T cell repertoires in COVID-19 (dated by TCRdb to about 2020). Notes on the research overall: Samples covering the acute and convalescent phases of COVID-19 were provided by collaborators in the United States, Italy and Spain. The prospective study material was composed of cDNA or gDNA derived from T cells, B-cell-depleted T cells, or PBMCs. The dataset comprised deeply sampled blood TCRbeta repertoires from subjects exposed to, actively infected with, or recovered from COVID-19. A freely available public database, intended as a resource for researchers studying the immune response to SARS-CoV-2, is where the repertoires were released. The samples were drawn from the first 160 participants of the ongoing ImmuneRACE study and from 1,254 subjects provided by 6 global collaborators. Sample metadata almost always included a de-identified subject ID, COVID-19 status, age in years and sex. Where available, HLA class I and class II types were obtained from metadata supplied by the sample provider rather than from assay-based typing. Broader findings and caveats from the paper: Clinical and demographic metadata were provided uncurated, with the amount varying by source and participant.

V loses 7 bases at its end and J loses 5 bases; junction bases beyond the gene matches: 7. From a lookup of the germline V gene, CDR1 and CDR2 are ENHRY and SYGVKD. From its cysteine to its phenylalanine, the CDR3 spans 14 amino acids. The kept DNA is CDR3 alone, 42 bases in frame from the first base. The collaborating institutions used their own protocols to collect whole blood in K2EDTA tubes. For TCRbeta analysis, collaborators shipped samples as frozen whole blood, isolated PBMCs, or DNA extracted from either of those sample types. TCRbeta CDR3 regions were amplified from genomic DNA by means of the immunoSEQ Assay, a bias-controlled multiplex PCR. Per the authors' processing: Nucleated cell counts per sample were estimated from amplification of reference gene primers within the assay. To quantify the absolute abundance of each unique TCRbeta CDR3 rearrangement, sequence reads were collapsed and filtered. For each sample, productive Simpson clonality was calculated by taking the square root of Simpson's diversity index across productive rearrangements. TCRdb took this table from immuneACCESS and kept in-frame rearrangements with V and J called. Such tables lack part of the clones; where checked against another copy, unresolved V genes explain under half of the gap, and the rest is unexplained. That table is the source of V, J and clone size, and D and trimming were worked out from the DNA. A total of about 93,000 clones appear in this sample, around nine tenths of them only once. The top ten constitute roughly a sixth of the sample.

Material for sequencing was peripheral blood. The TCR comes from a woman of 80 years or more with acute or convalescent COVID-19. Here the chain combines TRBV10-3 and TRBJ2-7, and 11 junction bases match TRBD1. DNA sequence: TGTGCCATCACCCGGGACAGGGGGTGGAACGAGCAGTACTTC. This codes for CAITRDRGWNEQYF.